The clone carrying this TCR beta chain was seen a handful of times. The antigen remains undetermined. V trimming: 8 bases; J trimming: 6 bases; junction bases outside the gene matches: 4. CDR3 length: 11 residues. In germline, CDR1 is MGHRA, CDR2 YSYEKL. This entry comes from a study of Graves' ophthalmopathy and Graves' hyperthyroidism. Study-level results: Most expanded clonotypes from thyroid (those above 0.001 frequency) were also found in blood.

Stable hyperthyroidism was defined by absence of ophthalmopathy within 18 months of follow-up. Symptoms, serum thyroxine and TRAb, thyroid ultrasound, and orbital computed tomography formed the diagnostic basis. The PBMCs were taken from more than 8 ml of fresh peripheral blood. As the template, RNA transcripts were used to amplify TCR beta CDR3 regions. HTBI-primed RT-PCR formed the first round, and a multiplex PCR formed the second. TCRdb redid the calling of the multiplex PCR reads with MiXCR, one entry per CDR3 protein. The sample has hundreds of thousands of distinct CDR3 sequences; approximately 15% are singletons.

The specimen sequenced was peripheral blood. This TCR derives from a young woman with stable Graves' hyperthyroidism. This chain connects TRBV4-1 to TRBJ2-7, with 7 bases matching TRBD1. The DNA for the CDR3 is TGCGCCAGCCGGACAGGAACCGAGCAGTACTTC. Its translation: CASRTGTEQYF.